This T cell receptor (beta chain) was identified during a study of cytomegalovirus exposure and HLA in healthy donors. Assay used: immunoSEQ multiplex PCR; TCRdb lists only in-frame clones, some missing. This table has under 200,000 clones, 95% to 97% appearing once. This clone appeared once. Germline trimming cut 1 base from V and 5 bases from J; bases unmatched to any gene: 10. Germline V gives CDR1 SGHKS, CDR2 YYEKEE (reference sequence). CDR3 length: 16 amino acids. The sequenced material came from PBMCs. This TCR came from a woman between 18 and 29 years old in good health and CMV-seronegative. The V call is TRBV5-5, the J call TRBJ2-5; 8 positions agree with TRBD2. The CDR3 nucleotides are TGTGCCAGCAGCTTGAGGGGACCGACTAGCGAGGAGACCCAGTACTTC. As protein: CASSLRGPTSEETQYF.